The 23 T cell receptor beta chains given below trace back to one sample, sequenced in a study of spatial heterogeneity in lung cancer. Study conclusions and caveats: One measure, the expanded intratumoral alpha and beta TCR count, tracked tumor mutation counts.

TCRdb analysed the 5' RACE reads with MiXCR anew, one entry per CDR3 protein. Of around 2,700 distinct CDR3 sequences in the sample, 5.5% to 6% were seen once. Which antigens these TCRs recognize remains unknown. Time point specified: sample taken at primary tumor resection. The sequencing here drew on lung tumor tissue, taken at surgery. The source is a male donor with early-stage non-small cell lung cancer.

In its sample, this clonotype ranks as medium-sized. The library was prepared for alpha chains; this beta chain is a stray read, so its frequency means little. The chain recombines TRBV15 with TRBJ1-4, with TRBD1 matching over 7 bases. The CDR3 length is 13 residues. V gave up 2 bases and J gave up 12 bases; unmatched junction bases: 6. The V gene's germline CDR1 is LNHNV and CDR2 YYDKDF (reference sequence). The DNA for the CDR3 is TGTGCCACCAGCAGATACCGACAGGGTGAACTGTTTTTT. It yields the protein CATSRYRQGELFF. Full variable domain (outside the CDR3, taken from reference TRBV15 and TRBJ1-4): DAMVIQNPRYQVTQFGKPVTLSCSQTLNHNVMYWYQQKSSQAPKLLFHYYDKDFNNEADTPDNFQSRRPNTSFCFLDIRSPGLGDTAMYLCATSRYRQGELFFGSGTQLSVL.

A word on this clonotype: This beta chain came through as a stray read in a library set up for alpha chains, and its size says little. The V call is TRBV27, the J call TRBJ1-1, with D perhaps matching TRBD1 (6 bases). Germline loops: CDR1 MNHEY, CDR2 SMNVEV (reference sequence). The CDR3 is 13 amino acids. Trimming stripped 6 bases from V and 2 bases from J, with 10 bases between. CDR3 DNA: TGTGCCAGCAGCGCCGGGACAAACACTGAAGCTTTCTTT. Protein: CASSAGTNTEAFF.

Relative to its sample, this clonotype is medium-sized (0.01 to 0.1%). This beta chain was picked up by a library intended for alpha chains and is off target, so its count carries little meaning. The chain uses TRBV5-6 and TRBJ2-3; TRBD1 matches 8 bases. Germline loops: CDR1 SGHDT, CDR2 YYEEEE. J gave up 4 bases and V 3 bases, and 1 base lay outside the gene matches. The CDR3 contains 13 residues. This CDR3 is CASSSTGADTQYF. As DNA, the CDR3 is TGTGCCAGCAGCTCGACAGGGGCAGATACGCAGTATTTT.

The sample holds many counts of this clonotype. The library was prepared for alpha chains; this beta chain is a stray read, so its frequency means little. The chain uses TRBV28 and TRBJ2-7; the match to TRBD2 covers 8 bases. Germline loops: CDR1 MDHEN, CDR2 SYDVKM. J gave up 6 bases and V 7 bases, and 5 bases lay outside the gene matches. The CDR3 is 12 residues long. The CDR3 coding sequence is TGTGCCAGCAATAGCGGGGACCCCGAGCAGTACTTC. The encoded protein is CASNSGDPEQYF.

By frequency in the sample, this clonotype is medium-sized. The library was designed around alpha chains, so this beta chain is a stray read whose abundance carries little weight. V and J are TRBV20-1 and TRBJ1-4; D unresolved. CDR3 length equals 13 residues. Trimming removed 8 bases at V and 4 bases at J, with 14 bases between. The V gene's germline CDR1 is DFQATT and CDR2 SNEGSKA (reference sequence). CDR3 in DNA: TGCAGTCCCGACGTCCAGGTTAATGAAAAACTGTTTTTT. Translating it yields CSPDVQVNEKLFF.

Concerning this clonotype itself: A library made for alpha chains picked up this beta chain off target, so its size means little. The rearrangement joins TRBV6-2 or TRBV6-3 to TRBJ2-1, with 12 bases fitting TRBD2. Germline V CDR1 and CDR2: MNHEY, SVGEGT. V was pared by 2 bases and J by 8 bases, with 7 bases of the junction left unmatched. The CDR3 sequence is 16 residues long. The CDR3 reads CASSYPSGRAVDEQFF. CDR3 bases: TGTGCCAGCAGTTACCCTAGCGGGAGGGCCGTAGATGAGCAGTTCTTC.

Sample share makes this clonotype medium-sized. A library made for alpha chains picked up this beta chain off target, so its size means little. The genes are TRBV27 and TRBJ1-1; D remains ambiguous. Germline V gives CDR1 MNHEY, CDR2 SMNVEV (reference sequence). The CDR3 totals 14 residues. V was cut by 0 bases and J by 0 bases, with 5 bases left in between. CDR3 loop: CASSLSRVNTEAFF. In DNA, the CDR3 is TGTGCCAGCAGTTTATCTAGGGTGAACACTGAAGCTTTCTTT.

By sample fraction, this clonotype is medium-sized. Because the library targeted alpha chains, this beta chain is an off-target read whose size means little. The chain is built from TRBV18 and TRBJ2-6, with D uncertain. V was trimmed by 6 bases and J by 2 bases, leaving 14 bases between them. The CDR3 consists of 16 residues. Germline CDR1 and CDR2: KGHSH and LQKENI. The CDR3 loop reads CASSLRTWAGANVLTF. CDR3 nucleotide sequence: TGTGCCAGCTCCCTCAGAACGTGGGCTGGGGCCAACGTCCTGACTTTC.

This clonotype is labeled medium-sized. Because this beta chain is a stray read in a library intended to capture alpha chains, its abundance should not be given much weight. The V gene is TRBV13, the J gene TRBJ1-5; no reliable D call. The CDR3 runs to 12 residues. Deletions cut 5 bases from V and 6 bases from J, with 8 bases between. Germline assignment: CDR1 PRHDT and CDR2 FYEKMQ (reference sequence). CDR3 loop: CASSQALQPQHF. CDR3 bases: TGTGCCAGCAGCCAAGCGCTTCAGCCCCAGCATTTT.

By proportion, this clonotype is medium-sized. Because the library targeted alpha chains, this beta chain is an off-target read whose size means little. CDR3 protein: CASSYTPGLAGGPNTGELFF. The CDR3 DNA sequence: TGTGCCAGCAGCTACACACCGGGACTAGCGGGAGGGCCGAACACCGGGGAGCTGTTTTTT. V and J are TRBV12-3 or TRBV12-4 and TRBJ2-2, with 16 bases matching TRBD2. The CDR3 has 20 amino acids. Losses at the gene ends were 6 bases for V and 0 bases for J; bases not matched to a gene: 10.

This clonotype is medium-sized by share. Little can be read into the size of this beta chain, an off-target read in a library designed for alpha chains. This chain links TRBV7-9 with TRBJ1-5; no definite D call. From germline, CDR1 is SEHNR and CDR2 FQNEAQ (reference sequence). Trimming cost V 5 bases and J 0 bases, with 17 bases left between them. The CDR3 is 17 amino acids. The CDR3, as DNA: TGTGCCAGCAGCCGAGGACGGTCCAAAAATAGCAATCAGCCCCAGCATTTT. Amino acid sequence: CASSRGRSKNSNQPQHF.

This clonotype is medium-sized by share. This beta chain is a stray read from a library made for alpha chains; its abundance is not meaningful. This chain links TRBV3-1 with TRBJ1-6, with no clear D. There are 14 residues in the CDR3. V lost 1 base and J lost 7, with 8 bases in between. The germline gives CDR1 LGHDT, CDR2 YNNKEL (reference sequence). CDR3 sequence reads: CASSQGRVNSPLHF. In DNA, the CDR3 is TGTGCCAGCAGCCAAGGCAGAGTAAATTCACCCCTCCACTTT.

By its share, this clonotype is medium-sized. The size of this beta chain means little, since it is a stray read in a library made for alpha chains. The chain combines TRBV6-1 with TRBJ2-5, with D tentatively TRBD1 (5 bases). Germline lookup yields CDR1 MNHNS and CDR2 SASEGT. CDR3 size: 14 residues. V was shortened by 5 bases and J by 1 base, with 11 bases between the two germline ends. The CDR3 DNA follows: TGTGCCAGCAGTATTATGACAGCCCAAGAGACCCAGTACTTC. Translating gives CASSIMTAQETQYF.

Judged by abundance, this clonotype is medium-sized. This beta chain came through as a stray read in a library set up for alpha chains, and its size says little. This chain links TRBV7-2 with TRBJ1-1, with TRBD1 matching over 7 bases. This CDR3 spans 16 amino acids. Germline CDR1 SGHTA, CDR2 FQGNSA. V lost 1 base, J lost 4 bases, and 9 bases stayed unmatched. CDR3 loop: CASSLEGGQVATEAFF. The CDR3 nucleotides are TGTGCCAGCAGCTTAGAGGGCGGACAGGTCGCCACTGAAGCTTTCTTT.

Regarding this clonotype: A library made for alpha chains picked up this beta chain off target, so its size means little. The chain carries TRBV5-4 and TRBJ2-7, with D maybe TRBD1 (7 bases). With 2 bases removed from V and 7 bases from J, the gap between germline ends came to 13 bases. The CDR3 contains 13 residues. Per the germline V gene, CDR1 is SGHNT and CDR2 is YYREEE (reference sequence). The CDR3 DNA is TGTGCCAGCAGCTTTGACAGGGAGGAAGAGCAGTACTTC. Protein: CASSFDREEEQYF.

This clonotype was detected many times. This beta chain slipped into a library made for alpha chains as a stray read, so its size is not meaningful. The CDR3 sequence is CASSYSSVGVAAKNIQYF. The CDR3 bases are TGTGCCAGCTCTTACTCGAGTGTGGGGGTAGCGGCCAAAAACATTCAGTACTTC. The chain uses TRBV6-6 and TRBJ2-4; either TRBD1 or TRBD2 may supply D (5 bases each). Looked up from germline, CDR1 is MNHNY and CDR2 is SVGAGI (reference sequence). Trimming removed 8 bases at V and 1 base at J, with 24 bases between. CDR3 length: 18 residues.

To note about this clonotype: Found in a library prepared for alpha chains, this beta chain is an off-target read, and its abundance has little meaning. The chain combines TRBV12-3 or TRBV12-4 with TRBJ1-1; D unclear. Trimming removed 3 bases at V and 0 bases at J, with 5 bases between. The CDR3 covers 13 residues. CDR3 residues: CASSFRVNTEAFF. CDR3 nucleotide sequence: TGTGCCAGCAGTTTTCGGGTGAACACTGAAGCTTTCTTT.

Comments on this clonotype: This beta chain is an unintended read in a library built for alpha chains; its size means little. The DNA for the CDR3 is TGTGCCAGCAGTTTATGGGACGAGCAGTACTTC. Residues: CASSLWDEQYF. This chain links TRBV28 with TRBJ2-7, with unresolved D. The CDR3 is 11 residues long. Per the germline V gene, CDR1 is MDHEN and CDR2 is SYDVKM. Trimming cost V 0 bases and J 5 bases, with 2 bases left between them. Variable domain in full (rest from reference TRBV28 and TRBJ2-7): DVKVTQSSRYLVKRTGEKVFLECVQDMDHENMFWYRQDPGLGLRLIYFSYDVKMKEKGDIPEGYSVSREKKERFSLILESASTNQTSMYLCASSLWDEQYFGPGTRLTVT.

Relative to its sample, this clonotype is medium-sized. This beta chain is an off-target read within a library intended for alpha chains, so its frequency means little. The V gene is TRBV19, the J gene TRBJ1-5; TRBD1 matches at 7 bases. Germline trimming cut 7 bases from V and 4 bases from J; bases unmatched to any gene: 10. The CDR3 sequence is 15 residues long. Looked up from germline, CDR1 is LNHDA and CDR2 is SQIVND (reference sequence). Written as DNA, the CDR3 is TGTGCCAGTAAACTCGGAGTCAGGGGGAATCAGCCCCAGCATTTT. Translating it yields CASKLGVRGNQPQHF. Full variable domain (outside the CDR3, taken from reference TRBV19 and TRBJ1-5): DGGITQSPKYLFRKEGQNVTLSCEQNLNHDAMYWYRQDPGQGLRLIYYSQIVNDFQKGDIAEGYSVSREKKESFPLTVTSAQKNPTAFYLCASKLGVRGNQPQHFGDGTRLSIL.

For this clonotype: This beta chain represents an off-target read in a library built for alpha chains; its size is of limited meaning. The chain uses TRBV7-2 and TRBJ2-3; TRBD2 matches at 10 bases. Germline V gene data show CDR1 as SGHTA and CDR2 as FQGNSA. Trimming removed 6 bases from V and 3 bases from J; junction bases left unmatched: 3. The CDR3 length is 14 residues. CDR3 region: CASSQLAGTDTQYF. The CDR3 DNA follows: TGTGCCAGCAGTCAACTAGCGGGGACAGATACGCAGTATTTT.

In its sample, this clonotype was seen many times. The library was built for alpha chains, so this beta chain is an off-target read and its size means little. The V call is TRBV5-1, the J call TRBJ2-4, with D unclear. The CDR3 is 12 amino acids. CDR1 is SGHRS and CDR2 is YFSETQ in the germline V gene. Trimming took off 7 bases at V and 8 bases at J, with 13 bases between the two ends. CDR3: CASSDRRDIQYF. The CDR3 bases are TGCGCCAGCTCCGATAGAAGGGACATTCAGTACTTC.

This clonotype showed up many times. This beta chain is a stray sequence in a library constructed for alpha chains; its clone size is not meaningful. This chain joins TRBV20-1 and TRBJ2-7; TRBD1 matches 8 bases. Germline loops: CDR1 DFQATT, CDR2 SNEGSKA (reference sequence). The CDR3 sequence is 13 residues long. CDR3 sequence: CSLQRTGIYEQYF. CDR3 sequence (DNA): TGCAGCCTCCAGAGGACAGGGATCTACGAGCAGTACTTC.

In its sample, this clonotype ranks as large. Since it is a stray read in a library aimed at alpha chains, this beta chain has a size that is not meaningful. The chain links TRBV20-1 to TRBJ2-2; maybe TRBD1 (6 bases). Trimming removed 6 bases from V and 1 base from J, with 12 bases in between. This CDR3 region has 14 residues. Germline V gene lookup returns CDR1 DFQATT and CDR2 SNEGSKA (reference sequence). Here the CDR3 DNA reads TGCAGTGCCGCACAGGGAATGAACACCGGGGAGCTGTTTTTT. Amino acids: CSAAQGMNTGELFF.